The clone carrying this T cell receptor beta chain was detected many times. The antigen remains undetermined. Donors were all healthy Caucasians. The sample originates from a study of identical twins. Study results and caveats: With abundant cord blood beta clonotypes, insertions were fewer; memory repertoires showed no such pattern. These conclusions were based on statistical analysis (cross-sectional, not following the same donors).

V gave up 2 bases and J gave up 4 bases, with 12 bases separating them. The germline gives CDR1 GTSNPN, CDR2 SVGIG (reference sequence). The CDR3 covers 14 residues. A universal primer site was incorporated via template switching, and the cDNA contained unique molecular identifiers. TCRdb re-called the 5' RACE reads with MiXCR, one entry per CDR3 protein. This sample carries 640,000 or so distinct CDR3 sequences, 5.5% to 6.5% of them seen once, and the ten largest clones take 1.5% to 2%. The chain links TRBV30 to TRBJ1-5, with a possible D match to TRBD1 (5 bases). The TCR sequence derives from a man between 18 and 35 years old in good health. Sequencing was carried out using naive T cells sorted from blood. CDR3: CAWSLFGGNQPQHF. CDR3 bases: TGTGCCTGGAGTTTATTTGGGGGAAATCAGCCCCAGCATTTT.